What follows are 25 T cell receptor beta chains derived from one specimen sequenced in a study of sequential checkpoint blockade in melanoma. Here immunoSEQ multiplex PCR was the method, and the copy in TCRdb shows in-frame clones only, minus some. The table records 37,000 or so clones, roughly a third of them present only once. Treatment specified: randomized to nivolumab then ipilimumab (arm A) or the reverse (arm B). The sample consisted of tumor tissue (inferred from file names), taken from a patient given nivolumab and ipilimumab in sequence. These receptors all come from a human donor with melanoma.

The count of this clone is one. The chain recombines TRBV28 with TRBJ2-7; D is possibly TRBD2 (6 bases). The CDR3 is 12 residues long. V was pared by 8 bases and J by 7 bases, with 15 bases between. The germline V gene has CDR1 MDHEN and CDR2 SYDVKM. CDR3 coding DNA: TGTGCCAGCGTGCGGGGCCCCGGTGAGCAGTACTTC. It yields the protein CASVRGPGEQYF. Full variable domain (remainder filled in from reference TRBV28 and TRBJ2-7): DVKVTQSSRYLVKRTGEKVFLECVQDMDHENMFWYRQDPGLGLRLIYFSYDVKMKEKGDIPEGYSVSREKKERFSLILESASTNQTSMYLCASVRGPGEQYFGPGTRLTVT.

This clone occurred many times. The chain joins TRBV11-3 to TRBJ2-7, with 9 bases fitting TRBD1. CDR3 length: 16 residues. With V trimmed by 5 bases and J by 8 bases, 16 bases remained unmatched. The V gene's germline CDR1 is SGHNT and CDR2 YENEEA. CDR3 loop: CASSRIAGTGISQQYF. The CDR3 DNA follows: TGTGCCAGCAGCCGTATTGCCGGGACAGGGATTTCTCAGCAGTACTTC.

This chain links TRBV15 with TRBJ2-1; TRBD2 matches 7 bases. V dropped 0 bases and J dropped 5; count of bases not matched to a gene: 4. Germline V gene data show CDR1 as LNHNV and CDR2 as YYDKDF (reference sequence). This CDR3 spans 15 amino acids. The CDR3 loop reads CATSRDWGGNNEQFF. CDR3 sequence (DNA): TGTGCCACCAGCAGAGATTGGGGGGGTAACAATGAGCAGTTCTTC.

The chain employs TRBV18 and TRBJ2-5; D possibly corresponds to TRBD1 (7 bases). With 1 base removed from V and 3 bases from J, the gap between germline ends came to 15 bases. The CDR3 extends over 16 amino acids. Germline CDR1 and CDR2: KGHSH and LQKENI. CDR3: CASSPLRGRGEETQYF. The CDR3 nucleotides are TGTGCCAGCTCACCACTTAGGGGGCGGGGCGAAGAGACCCAGTACTTC.

V is TRBV11-3 and J is TRBJ1-1, with D perhaps TRBD1 (6 bases). Germline loops: CDR1 SGHNT, CDR2 YENEEA. V was shortened by 5 bases and J by 0 bases, with 10 bases between the two germline ends. The CDR3 spans 14 residues. The CDR3 protein is CASSGDTMNTEAFF. DNA of the CDR3: TGTGCCAGCAGCGGGGACACCATGAACACTGAAGCTTTCTTT.

The V gene is TRBV6-8, the J gene TRBJ2-1, with 12 bases fitting TRBD2. The CDR3 consists of 16 residues. Trimming at V came to 6 bases and at J to 1 base, leaving 4 bases not matched to a gene. CDR1 and CDR2 (germline): MNHGY, SAAAGT. In DNA, the CDR3 is TGTGCCAGCAGCCCTGGACTAGCGGGGTCCTACAATGAGCAGTTCTTC. This sequence encodes CASSPGLAGSYNEQFF.

The J gene is TRBJ2-7, the V gene TRBV22-1; the table's D call, TRBD1, has no DNA check behind it. TRBV22-1 is a pseudogene segment. This CDR3 is 18 amino acids long. CDR3 bases: TGTGCCAGCAGTTCCTCGCGACAGGGGACGGCCCTTGTGGACGAGCAGTACTTC. Amino acids: CASSSSRQGTALVDEQYF.

This clone was counted only a few times. This sequence joins TRBV11-3 and TRBJ2-3; a possible D gene is TRBD1 (5 bases). Germline CDR1 SGHNT, CDR2 YENEEA. With 5 bases removed from V and 0 bases from J, the gap between germline ends came to 15 bases. CDR3 length equals 16 residues. CDR3 residues: CASSPDSTDSTDTQYF. The CDR3 DNA sequence: TGTGCCAGCAGCCCAGACAGTACTGATAGCACAGATACGCAGTATTTT.

This clone has just a few counts. The chain couples TRBV11-3 to TRBJ1-4; TRBD1 agrees at 7 bases. CDR1 and CDR2 (germline): SGHNT, YENEEA. The CDR3 loop spans 16 amino acids. The J segment lost 3 bases and the V segment lost 5 bases, leaving 9 bases of the junction unmatched. The CDR3 nucleotides read TGTGCCAGCAGCGGGGCAGGGGGGGACCCTAATGAAAAACTGTTTTTT. Protein sequence: CASSGAGGDPNEKLFF.

This clone was detected many times. V and J are TRBV11-3 and TRBJ1-1, with D hard to call. The length of the CDR3 is 14 residues. The germline V and J ends were trimmed by 4 bases and 4 bases, with 13 bases remaining between them. Germline CDR1 reads SGHNT; CDR2 reads YENEEA. CDR3 DNA sequence: TGTGCCAGCAGCTCACCGGGAGGGAGCACTGAAGCTTTCTTT. Translation: CASSSPGGSTEAFF.

This clone showed up just a few times. The chain joins TRBV6-8 to TRBJ1-2; perhaps TRBD1 as D (5 bases). V was trimmed by 0 bases and J by 5 bases, leaving 13 bases between them. This CDR3 is built from 15 residues. Germline CDR1 is MNHGY and CDR2 is SAAAGT. The CDR3 protein is CASSYSIRVYYGYTF. The CDR3 nucleotides read TGTGCCAGCAGTTACTCTATCAGGGTATATTATGGCTACACCTTC.

This chain joins TRBV19 and TRBJ2-7, with TRBD1 matching over 9 bases. The ends lost 4 bases at V and 3 bases at J; junction bases unmatched: 10. Per the germline V gene, CDR1 is LNHDA and CDR2 is SQIVND (reference sequence). CDR3 size: 16 residues. The CDR3 spells CASSSAPGQGFYEQYF. The CDR3 nucleotides are TGTGCCAGTAGTAGCGCTCCGGGACAGGGATTCTACGAGCAGTACTTC.

This sequence joins TRBV6-8 and TRBJ2-1; 9 bases line up with TRBD2. Trimming removed 0 bases from V and 2 bases from J; junction bases left unmatched: 5. This CDR3 comprises 17 residues. Germline V gene lookup returns CDR1 MNHGY and CDR2 SAAAGT. The CDR3 DNA follows: TGTGCCAGCAGTTACTCGATTAGCGGGAGTACCTACAATGAGCAGTTCTTC. It specifies CASSYSISGSTYNEQFF.

A few counts support this clone. The chain recombines TRBV10-2 with TRBJ2-2, with D uncertain. Deletions cut 0 bases from V and 6 bases from J, with 2 bases between. CDR3 length equals 12 residues. Germline V gene sequence: CDR1 WSHSY, CDR2 SAAADI. In DNA form, the CDR3 reads TGCGCCAGCAGTGAGTCGTCCGGGGAGCTGTTTTTT. This translates into CASSESSGELFF.

This chain links TRBV19 with TRBJ1-2; TRBD1 agrees at 7 bases. This CDR3 is 14 amino acids long. Germline lookup yields CDR1 LNHDA and CDR2 SQIVND (reference sequence). V lost 7 bases and J lost 2; bases outside the gene matches: 7. Written as DNA, the CDR3 is TGTGCCAGTATAAAGGACAGGCGGAACTATGGCTACACCTTC. This sequence encodes CASIKDRRNYGYTF.

This clone occurred a few times. The rearrangement uses TRBV6-8 and TRBJ1-3; D is unclear. This CDR3 spans 15 amino acids. The V gene lost 2 bases and the J gene lost 1 base, with 9 bases spanning the gap. Germline V lookup: CDR1 MNHGY, CDR2 SAAAGT. This CDR3 reads CASSYVPSSGNTIYF. CDR3 DNA sequence: TGTGCCAGCAGTTACGTACCTTCTTCTGGAAACACCATATATTTT.

The chain is built from TRBV18 and TRBJ1-3; TRBD1 might be the D (5 bases). The ends were cut back, 5 bases at V and 0 bases at J, with 14 bases in the middle. The CDR3 extends over 16 amino acids. Germline lookup yields CDR1 KGHSH and CDR2 LQKENI. CDR3 sequence reads: CASSATVDSSGNTIYF. As DNA, the CDR3 is TGTGCCAGCTCAGCGACAGTTGATAGCTCTGGAAACACCATATATTTT.

V and J are TRBV30 and TRBJ2-2, with 10 bases matching TRBD2. The germline CDR1 and CDR2 sequences are GTSNPN and SVGIG (reference sequence). Trimming cost V 2 bases and J 7 bases; bases outside gene matches: 4. This CDR3 spans 14 amino acids. CDR3 nucleotide sequence: TGTGCCTGGAGTAGCGGGGGGGCCAGCGGGGAGCTGTTTTTT. It yields the protein CAWSSGGASGELFF.

The chain is built from TRBV28 and TRBJ2-1, with 10 bases lining up with TRBD2. Per the germline V gene, CDR1 is MDHEN and CDR2 is SYDVKM. CDR3 length: 12 amino acids. The trim removed 5 bases at V and 10 bases at J, leaving 2 bases unmatched. The CDR3 protein is CASSLAGAEQFF. DNA for the CDR3: TGTGCCAGCAGTCTAGCGGGAGCAGAGCAGTTCTTC.

The chain joins TRBV29-1 to TRBJ2-7; possible D gene TRBD2, 6 bases. V gave up 2 bases and J gave up 6 bases, with 14 bases separating them. Germline-derived CDR1 and CDR2 are SQVTM and ANQGSEA. The CDR3 is 13 residues long. The CDR3 DNA follows: TGCAGCGTTGAAATCCATAGCGGCCGCGAGCAGTACTTC. This codes for CSVEIHSGREQYF.

The chain carries TRBV18 and TRBJ1-6, with D maybe TRBD1 (5 bases). CDR1 is KGHSH, CDR2 LQKENI, per germline. The CDR3 runs to 15 residues. V lost 0 bases, J lost 8 bases, and 11 bases lay in between. CDR3 in DNA: TGTGCCAGCTCACCACCGATAGGGACGGATTCACCCCTCCACTTT. It specifies CASSPPIGTDSPLHF.

The rearrangement joins TRBV19 to TRBJ2-3; D is unresolved. The CDR3 length is 14 residues. Between the trimmed V and J ends, which lost 1 base and 4 bases, there was a span of 9 bases. Germline V CDR1 and CDR2: LNHDA, SQIVND (reference sequence). The CDR3 nucleotides are TGTGCCAGTAGTATAGTTGAAGGGCCAGATACGCAGTATTTT. Its translation is CASSIVEGPDTQYF. The variable domain in full, completed from reference TRBV19 and TRBJ2-3, reads DGGITQSPKYLFRKEGQNVTLSCEQNLNHDAMYWYRQDPGQGLRLIYYSQIVNDFQKGDIAEGYSVSREKKESFPLTVTSAQKNPTAFYLCASSIVEGPDTQYFGPGTRLTVL.

This chain uses TRBV29-1 with TRBJ1-2; D is undetermined. Germline V gene sequence: CDR1 SQVTM, CDR2 ANQGSEA. Trimming took 3 bases from V and 1 from J, leaving 15 bases between them. The CDR3 consists of 15 residues. CDR3 residues: CSVEDQESFNYGYTF. CDR3 nucleotides: TGCAGCGTTGAGGATCAGGAGTCCTTTAACTATGGCTACACCTTC.

This clone was detected a few times. V is TRBV11-3 and J is TRBJ2-3; D uncertain. The germline V and J ends were trimmed by 3 bases and 2 bases, with 15 bases remaining between them. Looked up from germline, CDR1 is SGHNT and CDR2 is YENEEA. The CDR3 runs to 16 residues. The DNA for the CDR3 is TGTGCCAGCAGCTTGGTAGGCAGCAGTCCCACAGATACGCAGTATTTT. This gives the protein CASSLVGSSPTDTQYF. The complete variable domain, with remaining parts taken from reference TRBV11-3 and TRBJ2-3, reads EAGVVQSPRYKIIEKKQPVAFWCNPISGHNTLYWYLQNLGQGPELLIRYENEEAVDDSQLPKDRFSAERLKGVDSTLKIQPAELGDSAVYLCASSLVGSSPTDTQYFGPGTRLTVL.

This clone occurred a few times. This rearrangement joins TRBV6-8 to TRBJ1-2; the match to TRBD1 covers 8 bases. Per germline, CDR1 MNHGY and CDR2 SAAAGT. V trimming: 6 bases; J trimming: 3 bases; junction bases outside the gene matches: 6. The CDR3 length is 14 residues. In DNA, the CDR3 is TGTGCCAGCAGAAGGACAGGGCGGGACTATGGCTACACCTTC. As protein: CASRRTGRDYGYTF.